These 15 T cell receptor beta chains share one sample of origin, sequenced in a study of T cells in narcolepsy. TCRdb's table, derived via immunoSEQ multiplex PCR, lists solely in-frame clones and lacks some. The sample has over 15,000 clones; roughly 87% are singletons. Sequenced material: memory (CD45RA-) CD4+ T cells from blood. Receptors originate from a human donor in good health.

This clone has just one count. The chain uses TRBV7-9 and TRBJ2-5, with TRBD1 matching 10 bases. The J segment lost 5 bases and the V segment lost 4 bases, leaving 7 bases of the junction unmatched. The CDR3 sequence is 15 residues long. Per germline, CDR1 SEHNR and CDR2 FQNEAQ (reference sequence). The CDR3 sequence: CASSSTGGLGETQYF. CDR3 DNA sequence: TGTGCCAGCAGCTCGACAGGGGGCTTAGGGGAGACCCAGTACTTC.

The V and J genes are TRBV6-4 and TRBJ2-3; 9 bases are a match to TRBD2. After removal of 5 bases from V and 2 bases from J, the junction contained 8 bases not matched to a gene. The V gene's germline CDR1 is MRHNA and CDR2 SNTAGT. This CDR3 region has 16 residues. The chain's CDR3 is CASSQAAGGHTDTQYF. CDR3 coding DNA: TGTGCCAGCAGTCAGGCAGCGGGAGGCCACACAGATACGCAGTATTTT.

This clone was seen only a few times. The chain combines TRBV7-9 with TRBJ2-2; no reliable D call. The CDR3 runs to 12 residues. The germline V gene encodes CDR1 SEHNR and CDR2 FQNEAQ (reference sequence). V was cut by 0 bases and J by 7 bases, with 3 bases left in between. In nucleotides, the CDR3 is TGTGCCAGCAGCTTAGCGTTCGGGGAGCTGTTTTTT. This gives the protein CASSLAFGELFF.

The rearrangement uses TRBV18 and TRBJ2-7; D is possibly TRBD2 (6 bases). Trimming cost V 5 bases and J 3 bases, with 17 bases left between them. The CDR3 loop spans 15 amino acids. Germline V lookup: CDR1 KGHSH, CDR2 LQKENI. CDR3 protein: CASSTGVDRVYEQYF. The CDR3 nucleotides read TGTGCCAGCTCAACGGGGGTAGACAGAGTCTACGAGCAGTACTTC.

This chain uses TRBV6-1 with TRBJ1-2, with D possibly being TRBD1 (6 bases). The CDR3 sequence is 17 residues long. The germline CDR1 and CDR2 sequences are MNHNS and SASEGT. V was clipped by 3 bases and J by 0 bases, with 17 bases between them. CDR3 amino acids: CASSDKRQGPSNYGYTF. In DNA form, the CDR3 reads TGTGCCAGCAGTGACAAGCGGCAGGGGCCCTCTAACTATGGCTACACCTTC.

The chain carries TRBV6-1 and TRBJ1-5, with a possible D match to TRBD1 (6 bases). The CDR3 has 15 amino acids. CDR1 is MNHNS and CDR2 is SASEGT in the germline V gene. The germline V and J ends were trimmed by 7 bases and 0 bases, with 13 bases remaining between them. The CDR3 DNA is TGTGCCAGCACCACGACAGGCTTTAGCAATCAGCCCCAGCATTTT. Its protein is CASTTTGFSNQPQHF.

The V call is TRBV2, the J call TRBJ2-2; D not resolved. The CDR3 totals 14 residues. CDR1 and CDR2 from the germline V gene are SNHLY and FYNNEI. V dropped 6 bases and J dropped 5 bases, with 13 bases sitting between them. The DNA of the CDR3 is TGTGCCAGCAGCCCTACCCTGGGAACCGGGGAGCTGTTTTTT. Amino acids: CASSPTLGTGELFF.

The V and J genes are TRBV5-1 and TRBJ2-2; 10 bases line up with TRBD2. Germline CDR1 SGHRS, CDR2 YFSETQ. Trimming took 4 bases from V and 5 from J; bases not matched to a gene: 11. This CDR3 has 17 residues. The CDR3 sequence is CASSPRVAGGGTGELFF. The CDR3 bases are TGCGCCAGCAGCCCCCGGGTAGCGGGAGGAGGGACCGGGGAGCTGTTTTTT.

This sequence joins TRBV2 and TRBJ2-3; D not resolved. The germline gives CDR1 SNHLY, CDR2 FYNNEI. The CDR3 extends over 11 amino acids. V was clipped by 7 bases and J by 2 bases, with 4 bases between them. The CDR3 is CASKSTDTQYF. The CDR3 DNA is TGTGCCAGCAAGTCCACAGATACGCAGTATTTT.

The rearrangement uses TRBV30 and TRBJ1-1; no reliable D call. Germline-derived CDR1 and CDR2 are GTSNPN and SVGIG (reference sequence). This CDR3 has 12 residues. Trimming shortened V by 1 base and J by 11 bases, and 14 bases separated the two germline ends. The CDR3: CAWSGRGLSAFF. The DNA of the CDR3 is TGTGCCTGGAGTGGGCGGGGATTGTCCGCTTTCTTT.

This rearrangement joins TRBV5-1 to TRBJ2-3, with a possible D match to TRBD2 (5 bases). Germline-derived CDR1 and CDR2 are SGHRS and YFSETQ. Trimming removed 0 bases at V and 1 base at J, with 15 bases between. The CDR3 has 17 amino acids. CDR3 DNA: TGCGCCAGCAGCTTGGGGCCCACTGCGGGCGGCACAGATACGCAGTATTTT. Translated, it gives CASSLGPTAGGTDTQYF.

The chain combines TRBV7-2 with TRBJ2-1, with TRBD2 matching over 11 bases. The CDR3 is 15 amino acids. V was clipped by 1 base and J by 8 bases; unmatched bases: 4. Germline V gives CDR1 SGHTA, CDR2 FQGNSA. The DNA of the CDR3 is TGTGCCAGCAGCTTAGTACTAGCGGGGGAATATGAGCAGTTCTTC. As protein: CASSLVLAGEYEQFF.

This clone came up once. CDR3 amino acids: CASGTFYAGELFF. DNA for the CDR3: TGTGCTAGTGGGACATTCTATGCCGGGGAGCTGTTTTTT. The gene calls are TRBV12-5 and TRBJ2-2; no clear D. The V end was cut by 6 bases, the J end by 6 bases, with 11 bases between. Germline V gives CDR1 LGHNT, CDR2 FRNRAP. CDR3 length equals 13 residues.

V is TRBV2 and J is TRBJ1-1, with unresolved D. Germline V gives CDR1 SNHLY, CDR2 FYNNEI. Trimming left V 3 bases short and J 5 bases short, with 13 bases between. The CDR3 runs to 14 residues. The CDR3 loop is CASSEGGVLTEAFF. In nucleotides, the CDR3 is TGTGCCAGCAGTGAGGGCGGGGTCTTAACTGAAGCTTTCTTT.

The gene calls are TRBV5-1 and TRBJ2-1; 14 bases align to TRBD2. The CDR3 is made up of 17 amino acids. From germline, CDR1 is SGHRS and CDR2 YFSETQ. The V and J ends lost 1 base and 7 bases, in that order; junction bases with no gene match: 7. Here the CDR3 DNA reads TGCGCCAGCAGCTTGTTGGGACTAGCGGGAGAACGGAATGAGCAGTTCTTC. Encoded protein: CASSLLGLAGERNEQFF.